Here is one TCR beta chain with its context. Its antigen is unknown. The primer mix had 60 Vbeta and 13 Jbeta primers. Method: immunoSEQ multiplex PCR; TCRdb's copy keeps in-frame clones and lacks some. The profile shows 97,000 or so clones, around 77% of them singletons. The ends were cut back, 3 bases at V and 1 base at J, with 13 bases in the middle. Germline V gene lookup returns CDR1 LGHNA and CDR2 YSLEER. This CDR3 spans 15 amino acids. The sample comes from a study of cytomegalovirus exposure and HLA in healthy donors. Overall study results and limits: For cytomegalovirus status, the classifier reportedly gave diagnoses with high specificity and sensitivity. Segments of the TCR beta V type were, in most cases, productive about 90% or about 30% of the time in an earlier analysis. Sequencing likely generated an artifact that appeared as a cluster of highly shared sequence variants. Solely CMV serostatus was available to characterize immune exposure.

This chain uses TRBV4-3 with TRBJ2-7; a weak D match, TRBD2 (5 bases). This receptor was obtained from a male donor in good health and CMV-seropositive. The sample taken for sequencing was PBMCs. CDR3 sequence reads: CASSQTTDWSYEQYF. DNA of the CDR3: TGCGCCAGCAGCCAGACAACGGACTGGTCCTACGAGCAGTACTTC.